A selection of T cell receptor beta chains follows, all from one sample in a study of blood T cell repertoires in COVID-19. The method was immunoSEQ multiplex PCR; TCRdb's version includes in-frame clones alone and lacks a portion of them. Among some 360,000 clones, 85% to 90% were seen once, and the ten largest hold approximately 1%. Sequencing input: PBMCs or T cells enriched from blood (not recorded which). Receptors originate from a woman aged 30 to 39 who had been exposed to COVID-19. The CDR3 runs from the conserved cysteine through the conserved F or W. A D gene is named only where the DNA matches it firmly. The size entry is marked missing in some rows and otherwise reads once, few, many or a size class.

d_gene	v_gene	abundance	j_gene	CDR3aa	CDR3nt
TRBD1	TRBV6-1	NA	TRBJ2-3	CASSARPGQLTDTQYF	TGTGCCAGCAGTGCACGGCCGGGACAGCTAACAGATACGCAGTATTTT
NA	TRBV10-1	NA	TRBJ2-1	CASSAGGAQQFF	TGCGCCAGCAGCGCTGGGGGGGCCCAGCAGTTCTTC
NA	TRBV19	NA	TRBJ1-1	CASTPEPPGIMNTEAFF	TGTGCCAGTACCCCAGAACCCCCGGGGATTATGAACACTGAAGCTTTCTTT
TRBD1	TRBV13	NA	TRBJ1-2	CASSLTDRANYGYTF	TGTGCCAGCAGCTTAACGGACAGGGCTAACTATGGCTACACCTTC
NA	TRBV18	NA	TRBJ2-7	CASSPQTRGTSSSYEQYF	TGTGCCAGCTCACCCCAGACACGCGGGACGTCCTCCTCCTACGAGCAGTACTTC
NA	TRBV2	few	TRBJ2-2	CASSGLGGTGELFF	TGTGCCAGCAGTGGTCTCGGCGGCACCGGGGAGCTGTTTTTT
NA	TRBV27	NA	TRBJ2-3	CASRTGGDGKYF	TGTGCCAGCAGGACCGGGGGAGACGGAAAGTATTTT
TRBD2	TRBV7-3	NA	TRBJ2-1	CASSPQRGVVNEQFF	TGTGCCAGCAGCCCTCAGCGGGGGGTCGTCAATGAGCAGTTCTTC
NA	TRBV28	NA	TRBJ1-5	CASSLQGPNQPQHF	TGTGCCAGCAGTTTGCAGGGTCCCAATCAGCCCCAGCATTTT
NA	TRBV19	NA	TRBJ1-2	CASRPDRQVSYGYTF	TGTGCCAGCAGACCAGACCGACAGGTTTCCTATGGCTACACCTTC
NA	TRBV7-9	NA	TRBJ2-1	CASSGEGTLFYNEQFF	TGTGCCAGCAGCGGAGAAGGGACACTATTCTACAATGAGCAGTTCTTC
TRBD1	TRBV10-1	NA	TRBJ1-1	CASSRTGNTEAFF	TGCGCCAGCAGTAGGACAGGGAACACTGAAGCTTTCTTT
TRBD2	TRBV5-1	NA	TRBJ2-1	CATSNPGLATRAVRDEQFF	TGCGCCACCTCCAATCCGGGACTAGCGACCAGAGCTGTGAGAGATGAGCAGTTCTTC
NA	TRBV7-9	few	TRBJ2-7	CASSLSGSSYEQYF	TGTGCCAGCAGCCTGAGCGGATCATCCTACGAGCAGTACTTC
TRBD1	TRBV6-5	once	TRBJ1-3	CASSYPRDRLHF	TGTGCCAGCAGTTACCCCCGGGACAGGCTACATTTT
TRBD2	TRBV5-1	NA	TRBJ2-3	CASSSLAGAPEDTQYF	TGCGCCAGCAGCTCTTTAGCGGGAGCCCCTGAAGATACGCAGTATTTT
NA	TRBV9	few	TRBJ1-5	CASNPWGGNQPQHF	TGTGCCAGCAACCCATGGGGAGGCAATCAGCCCCAGCATTTT
NA	TRBV25-1	NA	TRBJ1-6	CASSESGGTPNSPLHF	TGTGCCAGCAGTGAATCGGGGGGGACCCCCAATTCACCCCTCCACTTT
NA	TRBV6-5	NA	TRBJ2-2	CASSYPGRGGAGELFF	TGTGCCAGCAGCTACCCCGGACGAGGGGGAGCCGGGGAGCTGTTTTTT
TRBD2	TRBV5-5	NA	TRBJ2-3	CASSLGASGPTDTQYF	TGTGCCAGCAGCTTGGGAGCTAGCGGGCCTACAGATACGCAGTATTTT
NA	TRBV19	few	TRBJ1-5	CASSIFDTLNQPQHF	TGTGCCAGTAGTATCTTCGACACTCTCAATCAGCCCCAGCATTTT
TRBD1	TRBV30	once	TRBJ1-2	CAWSRDSGRWQYGYTF	TGTGCCTGGAGCCGGGACAGCGGCCGTTGGCAATATGGCTACACCTTC
NA	TRBV10-3	NA	TRBJ2-7	CAISENDFSGYEQYF	TGTGCCATCAGTGAGAATGACTTCTCCGGTTACGAGCAGTACTTC
TRBD1	TRBV5-1	NA	TRBJ1-4	CASRDRGTNEKLFF	TGCGCCAGCAGGGACAGGGGTACTAATGAAAAACTGTTTTTT
NA	TRBV7-9	NA	TRBJ1-5	CASTQGNRDQPQHF	TGTGCCAGCACCCAGGGGAATCGGGATCAGCCCCAGCATTTT
NA	TRBV28	once	TRBJ1-2	CASRSYGYTF	TGTGCCAGCAGGAGCTATGGCTACACCTTC
NA	TRBV19	NA	TRBJ1-1	CASSGTQGLGGAFF	TGTGCCAGTAGCGGGACACAGGGTCTAGGGGGAGCTTTCTTT
TRBD1	TRBV5-5	few	TRBJ2-5	CASSSLIQGAAQYF	TGTGCCAGCAGCTCCCTAATACAGGGGGCGGCCCAGTACTTC
NA	TRBV14	NA	TRBJ1-2	CASSQRGGYGYTF	TGTGCCAGCAGCCAACGGGGTGGCTATGGCTACACCTTC
TRBD1	TRBV28	NA	TRBJ2-7	CASSRGQGVLHEQYF	TGTGCCAGCAGCCGGGGACAGGGGGTTCTCCACGAGCAGTACTTC
NA	TRBV28	NA	TRBJ1-2	CASSSTLRQDRFYGYTF	TGTGCCAGCAGTTCCACTCTCCGACAAGACCGTTTCTATGGCTACACCTTC
NA	TRBV10-1	once	TRBJ1-1	CASSDGRVNTEAFF	TGCGCCAGCAGTGACGGCAGGGTCAACACTGAAGCTTTCTTT
TRBD2	TRBV5-1	NA	TRBJ2-1	CASSLLLAGGNEQFF	TGCGCCAGCAGCTTATTACTAGCGGGAGGCAATGAGCAGTTCTTC
NA	TRBV7-9	NA	TRBJ2-7	CASSLSYEQYF	TGTGCCAGCAGTCTAAGCTACGAGCAGTACTTC
NA	TRBV6-6	NA	TRBJ1-1	CASSSLLLEMNTEAFF	TGTGCCAGCAGTTCCTTGTTACTCGAGATGAACACTGAAGCTTTCTTT
NA	TRBV5-1	NA	TRBJ1-6	CASSTGDYNSPLHF	TGCGCCAGCAGCACCGGGGACTATAATTCACCCCTCCACTTT
TRBD1	TRBV5-4	NA	TRBJ2-5	CASSDWDRGRQETQYF	TGTGCCAGCAGCGATTGGGACAGGGGGCGCCAAGAGACCCAGTACTTC
NA	TRBV24-1	once	TRBJ1-5	CATSRQGMYQPQHF	TGTGCCACCAGTCGCCAGGGGATGTATCAGCCCCAGCATTTT
TRBD2	TRBV6-5	NA	TRBJ2-7	CASSSLLAGGPEQYF	TGTGCCAGCAGTTCTCTCCTAGCGGGAGGGCCCGAGCAGTACTTC
NA	TRBV6-6	NA	TRBJ2-7	CASSIPGLMTYEQYF	TGTGCCAGCAGCATCCCGGGACTGATGACCTACGAGCAGTACTTC
TRBD1	TRBV29-1	NA	TRBJ1-4	CSVAGTGEEKLFF	TGCAGCGTTGCCGGGACAGGGGAGGAAAAACTGTTTTTT